Below, 7 T cell receptor beta chains from the same sample are listed, as sequenced in a study of blood T cell repertoires in COVID-19. Here immunoSEQ multiplex PCR was the method, and the copy in TCRdb shows in-frame clones only, minus some. Here the sample spans 160,000 or so clones, approximately 82% being singletons. What was sequenced was peripheral blood. These receptors came from a woman in her 50s with acute or convalescent COVID-19.

The rearrangement joins TRBV6-5 to TRBJ1-1, with D tentatively TRBD1 (6 bases). V was cut by 2 bases and J by 4 bases, with 11 bases left in between. This CDR3 has 14 residues. Germline V gene sequence: CDR1 MNHEY, CDR2 SVGAGI. The CDR3 sequence: CASSYTGPVTEAFF. CDR3 DNA sequence: TGTGCCAGCAGTTACACAGGGCCGGTCACTGAAGCTTTCTTT.

The chain recombines TRBV10-3 with TRBJ1-1; TRBD1 matches at 8 bases. This CDR3 is built from 13 residues. Germline loops: CDR1 ENHRY, CDR2 SYGVKD. V lost 8 bases to trimming and J lost 2 bases; unmatched junction nucleotides: 4. The CDR3 DNA follows: TGTGCCATCTGGGGGACAGGAAACACTGAAGCTTTCTTT. Its protein is CAIWGTGNTEAFF.

This clone was recorded once. The sample holds other DNA sequences that translate to the same CDR3. This chain uses TRBV7-2 with TRBJ2-5; tentatively, D is TRBD2 (6 bases). Trimming took off 5 bases at V and 2 bases at J, with 12 bases between the two ends. The CDR3 is 14 amino acids. Per the germline V gene, CDR1 is SGHTA and CDR2 is FQGNSA. In DNA, the CDR3 is TGTGCCAGCAGCCTTAACCGGGGGCAAGAGACCCAGTACTTC. It translates to CASSLNRGQETQYF. The whole variable domain, remainder taken from reference TRBV7-2 and TRBJ2-5, is GAGVSQSPSNKVTEKGKDVELRCDPISGHTALYWYRQSLGQGLEFLIYFQGNSAPDKSGLPSDRFSAERTGGSVSTLTIQRTQQEDSAVYLCASSLNRGQETQYFGPGTRLLVL.

The chain uses TRBV5-1 and TRBJ1-2, with 7 bases that match TRBD1. From germline, CDR1 is SGHRS and CDR2 YFSETQ. The CDR3 contains 15 residues. With 4 bases clipped from V and 7 bases from J, the junction kept 13 bases outside the gene matches. In DNA, the CDR3 is TGCGCCAGCAGCGTCCGACAGGGAGTGGGACGTGGCTACACCTTC. Translated, it gives CASSVRQGVGRGYTF.

V and J are TRBV27 and TRBJ2-5; 7 bases line up with TRBD1. The germline V gene has CDR1 MNHEY and CDR2 SMNVEV (reference sequence). The CDR3 extends over 14 amino acids. V gave up 4 bases and J gave up 5 bases; unmatched junction bases: 7. The CDR3 is CASSSIGRGETQYF. In DNA, the CDR3 is TGTGCCAGCAGTTCAATCGGCAGGGGGGAGACCCAGTACTTC.

The chain is built from TRBV10-3 and TRBJ2-5, with TRBD2 as a possible D gene (6 bases). The CDR3 contains 13 residues. Per germline, CDR1 ENHRY and CDR2 SYGVKD. V lost 10 bases to trimming and J lost 1 base, with 13 bases between them. For the CDR3, the DNA is TGTGCCACCGGAGGGCAGAGCCAAGAGACCCAGTACTTC. It specifies CATGGQSQETQYF.

The CDR3 DNA sequence: TGCGCCAGCAGCCAAGTGTGGACAGACAATACGAAAAACATTCAGTACTTC. This gives the protein CASSQVWTDNTKNIQYF. This rearrangement joins TRBV4-1 to TRBJ2-4; weak D call: TRBD1 (6 bases). The CDR3 covers 17 residues. Trimming removed 1 base from V and 4 bases from J, with 17 bases in between. Germline V gene lookup returns CDR1 MGHRA and CDR2 YSYEKL.